This is a list of T cell receptor beta chains from one sample in a study of technical replicates of blood from several donors. Data came from immunoSEQ multiplex PCR; TCRdb stores just in-frame clones and leaves some out. The sample lists just over 95,000 clones, approximately 94% occurring once. Material: T cells isolated from PBMCs. Receptors originate from a human donor in good health. Both conserved end residues are part of each CDR3. The D gene is left open where the match is weak. Where a row states a size, it is once, few, many or the class of an expanded clone; other rows omit it.

j_call	clone_size	d_call	v_call	cdr3_nt	cdr3_aa
TRBJ2-5	.	TRBD2	TRBV28	TGTGCCAGCAGAGAGGGGACTAGTATCCAAGAGACCCAGTACTTC	CASREGTSIQETQYF
TRBJ2-2	.	.	TRBV5-6	TGTGCCAGCAGCTTCGGCCAGGGTAACACCGGGGAGCTGTTTTTT	CASSFGQGNTGELFF
TRBJ2-7	.	.	TRBV4-1	TGCGCCAGCAGCCAAGACAGCTCCTACGAGCAGTACTTC	CASSQDSSYEQYF
TRBJ2-5	.	TRBD1	TRBV4-2	TGTGCCAGCAGCCAAGCCGGGACAGGGAGGGGTTATCTGCGCCAGTACTTC	CASSQAGTGRGYLRQYF
TRBJ2-5	.	TRBD1	TRBV10-1	TGCGCCAGCAGTGAGCCCGGGACAGCTGGGGAGACCCAGTACTTC	CASSEPGTAGETQYF
TRBJ2-2	.	.	TRBV7-9	TGTGCCAGCAGCTTAGCGCGGGCGGAGTCAACCGGGGAGCTGTTTTTT	CASSLARAESTGELFF
TRBJ2-5	once	TRBD1	TRBV18	TGTGCCAGCTCACTAGGACAGGGTATCAAGACCCAGTACTTC	CASSLGQGIKTQYF
TRBJ1-3	.	.	TRBV11-3	TGTGCCAGCAGGGACTTCTCTGGAAACACCATATATTTT	CASRDFSGNTIYF
TRBJ2-7	.	.	TRBV9	TGTGCCAGCAGCTTGGACACGAGCTCCTACGAGCAGTACTTC	CASSLDTSSYEQYF
TRBJ2-7	.	TRBD2	TRBV28	TGTGCCAGCAGTTTCGGGGGGGGAGGGTACGAGCAGTACTTC	CASSFGGGGYEQYF
TRBJ2-5	.	TRBD1	TRBV6-4	TGTGCCAGCAGTGACGACAGGGGGCAGAGAGAGACCCAGTACTTC	CASSDDRGQRETQYF
TRBJ1-6	.	.	TRBV5-1	TGCGCCAGCAGCTTGGCCACGGGGGGCTCCTATAATTCACCCCTCCACTTT	CASSLATGGSYNSPLHF
TRBJ2-1	.	.	TRBV2	TGTGCCAGCTCCCCCTTGGGGCGCGTAAATGAGCAGTTCTTC	CASSPLGRVNEQFF
TRBJ2-3	.	TRBD2	TRBV6-5	TGTGCCAGCAGTCTGGGACTAGCGGTCACAGATACGCAGTATTTT	CASSLGLAVTDTQYF
TRBJ1-2	few	.	TRBV7-9	TGTGCCAGCAGCTTAGCGAACGGCCGATTGGGCGGCTACACCTTC	CASSLANGRLGGYTF
TRBJ1-2	.	TRBD1	TRBV9	TGTGCCAGCAGCCCAACAGGGGCGGGTGGCTACACCTTC	CASSPTGAGGYTF
TRBJ2-7	.	TRBD2	TRBV9	TGTGCCAGCAGCGCAGGACTAGCGGGGGCGGGCTTTGCCGAGCAGTACTTC	CASSAGLAGAGFAEQYF
TRBJ2-7	.	TRBD2	TRBV4-2	TGTGCCAGCAGCCCGGGACTAGCGGGGCCTAGCTACGAGCAGTACTTC	CASSPGLAGPSYEQYF